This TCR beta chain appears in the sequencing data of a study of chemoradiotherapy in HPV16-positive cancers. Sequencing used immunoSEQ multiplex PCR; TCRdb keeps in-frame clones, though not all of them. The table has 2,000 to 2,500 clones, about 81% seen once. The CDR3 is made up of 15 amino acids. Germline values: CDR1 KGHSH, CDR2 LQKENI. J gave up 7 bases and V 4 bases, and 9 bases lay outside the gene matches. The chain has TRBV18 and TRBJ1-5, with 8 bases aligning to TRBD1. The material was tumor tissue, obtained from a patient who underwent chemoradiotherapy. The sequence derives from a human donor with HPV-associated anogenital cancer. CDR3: CASSLQTGDSQPQHF. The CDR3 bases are TGTGCCAGCTCACTCCAGACAGGGGATAGCCAGCCCCAGCATTTT.